The 3 T cell receptor beta chains listed next were all sequenced from one sample in a study of prognosis after radiotherapy for stage I lung cancer. Two-round multiplex PCR, the amplification method, yielded TCR beta CDR3 from genomic DNA. The use of primers specific to each TRBV and TRBJ gene characterized first-round PCR. TCRdb re-analysed the multiplex PCR reads in MiXCR, keeping a single row per CDR3 protein. Here the sample spans about 16,000 distinct CDR3 sequences, 44% being singletons. The input for sequencing was PBMCs, taken before or after stereotactic body radiation therapy (not recorded which). Source of these receptors: a donor aged 50 or older with non-small cell lung cancer.

In this sample, this clonotype turned up a few times. A much larger clone is a single base away; this may be a read error. No conserved phenylalanine or tryptophan ends this CDR3, so it is likely a read error. The chain joins TRBV29-1 to TRBJ1-3; D uncertain. The CDR3 extends over 12 amino acids. Germline V gene sequence: CDR1 SQVTM, CDR2 ANQGSEA. V was pared by 2 bases and J by 3 bases, with 5 bases between. CDR3 DNA: TGCAGCGTTGAAAGCAATGGAAACACCATATATCTT. This translates into CSVESNGNTIYL.

The chain recombines TRBV12-3 or TRBV12-4 with TRBJ2-2; tentative D call: TRBD2 (5 bases). CDR3 length: 16 residues. Trimming cost V 6 bases and J 4 bases, with 18 bases left between them. CDR3 bases: TGTGCCAGCAGAGTCCATATCGGGGTGGGCACCGGGGAGCTGTTTTTT. This sequence encodes CASRVHIGVGTGELFF.

V and J are TRBV6-2 or TRBV6-3 and TRBJ2-1, with 11 bases lining up with TRBD1. The CDR3 length is 20 residues. V lost 5 bases and J lost 9; bases outside the gene matches: 24. The germline V gene has CDR1 MNHEY and CDR2 SVGEGT. This CDR3 is CASSPGTGGYGRAWDPEQFF. The CDR3 DNA reads TGTGCCAGCAGTCCCGGGACAGGGGGTTACGGGAGGGCCTGGGATCCTGAGCAGTTCTTC.